This TCR beta chain was identified in a study of CD8 T cells in Susac syndrome (dated by TCRdb to the late 2010s). Notes on the research overall: Among the Susac syndrome patients who were sequenced, clinically active disease was present in more than 5 and clinical remission was observed in 8 or 9. At blood withdrawal, Susac syndrome patients were therapy-naive, treated with corticosteroids (with IVIg additionally given to some), or treated with IVIg alone. Repertoire sequencing was used to test whether CD8+ T cell activation and differentiation in Susac syndrome was antigen driven.

Summary of the overall study and its limitations: The CD4+ T cell repertoire of patients with Susac syndrome showed no detectable clonal expansion. The TCR sequencing and HLA analysis was acknowledged to have included a relatively small number of individuals.

Peripheral blood CD8+ and CD4+ T cells from healthy donors, Susac syndrome patients and multiple sclerosis patients were profiled by high-throughput TCR beta sequencing. Susac syndrome patients met recently defined diagnostic criteria for definite or probable disease. Bulk CD8+ and CD4+ T cells were purified by magnetic negative isolation, whereas CD8+ TEMRA cells were enriched by FACS. Blood was collected in EDTA tubes and processed within 24 hours, with PBMCs isolated through density gradient centrifugation. PBMCs intended for TCR sequencing were cryopreserved in liquid nitrogen and were subsequently thawed in a 37 degrees C water bath. The sorted or isolated CD4+, CD8+ and CD8+ TEMRA cells had a purity of 90% or higher. Note on this clonotype: Its recognized antigen is unknown. No per-base quality is available; no much larger clone lies one base away.

V is pruned by 4 bases and J by 0 bases, leaving 13 bases of the junction without a gene match. The CDR3 numbers 20 residues from cysteine through phenylalanine. The only DNA kept is the CDR3, 60 bases in frame from the first base. RNA was extracted using the RNeasy kit, and about 0.5 to 1 microgram was reverse transcribed with random hexamers. The immunoSEQ multiplex PCR assay, which covers 54 Vbeta and 13 Jbeta segments, was used to amplify TCR beta CDR3 regions. Bias from PCR amplification was corrected by using a synthetic template baseline for primer optimization and for computational correction. The study's own analysis went as follows. Reads were annotated to V, D and J genes per IMGT and analyzed with immunoSEQ Analyzer, keeping only productive sequences. Clonality was computed as one minus Shannon entropy normalized by log2 of the number of productive unique sequences. For each patient and control, public and private clones were evaluated within the 100 most prevalent clones. Clones were defined as Susac-specific when absent from the healthy and MS cohorts, from approximately 1,100 published viral clones and from other ImmuneACCESS disease sequences. Through fastp at Q25 and MiXCR, TCRdb rebuilt clones from the public reads, retaining in-frame beta chains. Rows merge per CDR3 protein into single entries with the most common DNA and genes. These V and J calls derive from TCRdb rather than the authors' analysis. Within this sample are 77,000 or so distinct CDR3 sequences, with 93% of them counted one time only. Roughly 0.5% of the sample belongs to the ten largest clones.

The rearranged chain carries TRBV12-3 or TRBV12-4 and TRBJ2-1; TRBD2 fits 12 bases in the junction. The clonotype was recovered from a human donor with Susac syndrome. Sequencing was done on a sample of CD4+ T cells from PBMCs. The DNA sequence is as follows: TGTGCCAGCAGTTCCCCCGGGACTAGCGGGCCCCTGAGCTCCTACAATGAGCAGTTCTTC. Protein translation: CASSSPGTSGPLSSYNEQFF.